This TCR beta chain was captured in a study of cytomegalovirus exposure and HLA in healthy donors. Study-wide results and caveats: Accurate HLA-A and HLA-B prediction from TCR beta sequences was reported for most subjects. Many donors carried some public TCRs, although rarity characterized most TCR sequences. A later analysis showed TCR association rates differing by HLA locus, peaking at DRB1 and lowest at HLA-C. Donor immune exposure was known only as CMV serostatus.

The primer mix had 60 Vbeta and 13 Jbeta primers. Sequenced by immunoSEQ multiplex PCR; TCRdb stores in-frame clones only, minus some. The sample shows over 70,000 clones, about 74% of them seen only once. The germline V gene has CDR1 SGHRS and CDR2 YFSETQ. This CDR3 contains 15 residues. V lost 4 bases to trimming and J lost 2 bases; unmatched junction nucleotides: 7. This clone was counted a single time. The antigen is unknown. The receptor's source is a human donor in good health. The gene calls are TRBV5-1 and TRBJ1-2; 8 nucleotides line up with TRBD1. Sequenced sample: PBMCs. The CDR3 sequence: CASSLIQGGNYGYTF. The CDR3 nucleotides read TGCGCCAGCAGCCTGATACAGGGGGGGAACTATGGCTACACCTTC.